This paragraph reports one TCR beta chain. The antigen is not known. The CDR3 consists of 14 residues. V gave up 0 bases and J gave up 7 bases, with 12 bases separating them. Looked up from germline, CDR1 is LGHNA and CDR2 is YSLEER. This entry comes from a study of beta chain features in type 1 diabetes. About the study: Patients and healthy donors were similar in age, gender and cell yields.

The isolated RNA, all of it, was reverse transcribed, so expressed TCRB transcripts were what got sequenced. Generated by immunoSEQ multiplex PCR, the TCRdb table keeps only in-frame clones and is missing some. The table shows 500,000 to 800,000 clones, with around an eighth occurring only once. The purity of all sorted populations exceeded 95%. The study's findings and limits: Across all four CD4+ subsets, people with type 1 diabetes showed modestly shorter TCRB CDR3s. A greater similarity of naive, central memory and Treg TCRB repertoires was seen among patients than among healthy donors.

The chain couples TRBV4-3 to TRBJ1-2; a weak D match, TRBD1 (5 bases). Sequenced: naive CD4+ T cells from blood. This receptor was identified in a man aged 25-40 years with type 1 diabetes. CDR3 coding DNA: TGCGCCAGCAGCCAAGACCAGGGTTGGCGTGGCTACACCTTC. This codes for CASSQDQGWRGYTF.